The next 10 T cell receptor beta chains were all read from a single sample in a study of untreated major depressive disorder. Assay: immunoSEQ multiplex PCR; the TCRdb copy retains only in-frame clones and omits some. The sample has 21,000 or so clones; approximately 92% are singletons. The specimen sequenced was CD4+ T cells from PBMCs. All receptors come from a man in his thirties or forties in good health.

J is TRBJ2-7 and V is TRBV11-3; 10 bases align to TRBD2. The germline V gene encodes CDR1 SGHNT and CDR2 YENEEA. V dropped 5 bases and J dropped 7; count of bases not matched to a gene: 5. CDR3 size: 13 residues. CDR3 nucleotide sequence: TGTGCCAGCAGCGATCTAGCGGGAGAGGAGCAGTACTTC. This gives the protein CASSDLAGEEQYF.

The V gene is TRBV4-2, the J gene TRBJ1-3, with D hard to call. V was cut by 5 bases and J by 1 base, with 15 bases left in between. Per the germline V gene, CDR1 is LGHNA and CDR2 is YNFKEQ. The CDR3 sequence is 16 residues long. The CDR3 is CASSTPRSGSGNTIYF. The CDR3 nucleotides read TGTGCCAGCAGCACGCCACGGTCGGGGTCTGGAAACACCATATATTTT.

In the case of this clone: An end of the junction does not agree with germline; a read error may underlie this. Other DNA sequences in this sample translate to the same CDR3. The chain is built from TRBV6-5 and TRBJ2-2, with a weak D call TRBD2 (6 bases). Germline V gene sequence: CDR1 MNHEY, CDR2 SVGAGI. This CDR3 has 15 amino acids. The CDR3 nucleotides read TGTGCTAGCAGTTACGGGGGACTGCTCACCGGGGAGCTGTTTTTT. Protein: CASSYGGLLTGELFF.

The genes are TRBV25-1 and TRBJ1-2; D remains ambiguous. Germline CDR1 reads MGHDK; CDR2 reads SYGVNS. This CDR3 contains 13 residues. V was cut by 3 bases and J by 1 base, with 6 bases left in between. In DNA form, the CDR3 reads TGTGCCAGCAGTGAGGACGGTAACTATGGCTACACCTTC. This translates into CASSEDGNYGYTF.

The rearrangement joins TRBV27 to TRBJ2-6; TRBD1 matches 7 bases. V dropped 7 bases and J dropped 1; count of bases not matched to a gene: 7. The CDR3 runs 16 residues. The germline CDR1 and CDR2 sequences are MNHEY and SMNVEV (reference sequence). This CDR3 is CASTSSGGSGANVLTF. CDR3 in DNA: TGTGCCAGCACCTCCTCAGGGGGTTCTGGGGCCAACGTCCTGACTTTC.

The chain couples TRBV6-5 to TRBJ2-3; D not certain. Germline CDR1 reads MNHEY; CDR2 reads SVGAGI. With 0 bases removed from V and 2 bases from J, the gap between germline ends came to 6 bases. CDR3 length equals 14 residues. The DNA for the CDR3 is TGTGCCAGCAGTTACTCGAGGATCACAGATACGCAGTATTTT. This gives the protein CASSYSRITDTQYF.

This clone came up a few times. V is TRBV6-5 and J is TRBJ2-1; D unclear. Germline CDR1 is MNHEY and CDR2 is SVGAGI. The length of the CDR3 is 14 residues. V shed 0 bases and J shed 7 bases, with 10 bases lying between them. This CDR3 reads CASSYSEKRNEQFF. DNA of the CDR3: TGTGCCAGCAGTTACTCGGAGAAAAGGAATGAGCAGTTCTTC.

The rearrangement uses TRBV6-1 and TRBJ1-1; D gene uncertain. CDR1 and CDR2 from the germline V gene are MNHNS and SASEGT. The V gene lost 6 bases and the J gene lost 4 bases, with 15 bases spanning the gap. The CDR3 consists of 14 residues. The CDR3 sequence: CASREAGSGTEAFF. The CDR3 DNA is TGTGCCAGCAGAGAGGCGGGCAGCGGCACTGAAGCTTTCTTT.

Here the CDR3 reads CASSFKGNMNTEAFF. CDR3 DNA sequence: TGTGCCAGCAGCTTCAAGGGGAATATGAACACTGAAGCTTTCTTT. The chain carries TRBV9 and TRBJ1-1; D might be TRBD1 (5 bases). V was clipped by 4 bases and J by 0 bases, with 13 bases between them. Germline V gene lookup returns CDR1 SGDLS and CDR2 YYNGEE. CDR3 size: 15 residues. The full variable domain, rest sourced from reference TRBV9 and TRBJ1-1, is DSGVTQTPKHLITATGQRVTLRCSPRSGDLSVYWYQQSLDQGLQFLIQYYNGEERAKGNILERFSAQQFPDLHSELNLSSLELGDSALYFCASSFKGNMNTEAFFGQGTRLTVV.

V and J are TRBV2 and TRBJ2-1; D is perhaps TRBD1 or TRBD2 (6 bases each). The CDR3 spans 14 residues. V dropped 7 bases and J dropped 6 bases, with 16 bases sitting between them. CDR1 and CDR2 (germline): SNHLY, FYNNEI. CDR3 coding DNA: TGTGCCAGCAAAAGGGGGGACACCGTCAATGAGCAGTTCTTC. It codes for CASKRGDTVNEQFF.